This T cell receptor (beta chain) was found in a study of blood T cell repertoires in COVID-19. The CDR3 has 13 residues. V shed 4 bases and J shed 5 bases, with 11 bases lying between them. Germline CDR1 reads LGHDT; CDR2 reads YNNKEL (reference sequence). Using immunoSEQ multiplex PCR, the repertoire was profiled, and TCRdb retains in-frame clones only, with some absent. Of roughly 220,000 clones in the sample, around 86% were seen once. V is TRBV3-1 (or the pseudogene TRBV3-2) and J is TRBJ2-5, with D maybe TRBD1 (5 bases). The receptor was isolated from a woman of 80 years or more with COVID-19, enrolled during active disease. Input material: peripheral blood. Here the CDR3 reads CASSLLGAETQYF. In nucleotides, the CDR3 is TGTGCCAGCAGCCTTCTAGGGGCTGAGACCCAGTACTTC.